Listed below are T cell receptor beta chains from one sample, sequenced in a study of T cell responses to AZD1222 COVID-19 vaccine. Some clones are missing from TCRdb's copy, which holds only in-frame ones; the method was immunoSEQ multiplex PCR. The data contain more than 140,000 clones, around 89% of them singletons. Sample: peripheral blood, taken on day 0 of AZD1222 vaccination. The source of these receptors is an adult in good health. Each CDR3 is given with its conserved first and last residue. A D gene is named only where the DNA matches it firmly. Clone size, where shown, is once, few, many, or a class for clones that have expanded.

V,D,J,size,CDR3,DNA
TRBV6-2/TRBV6-3,TRBD1,TRBJ2-7,-,CASSSDRGRAYEQYF,TGTGCCAGCAGCTCAGACAGGGGTCGAGCCTACGAGCAGTACTTC
TRBV7-2,-,TRBJ2-3,-,CASSLWGGGDAPDTQYF,TGTGCCAGCAGCTTATGGGGCGGCGGGGATGCCCCAGATACGCAGTATTTT
TRBV20-1,-,TRBJ1-1,-,CSASWMNTEAFF,TGCAGTGCTAGTTGGATGAACACTGAAGCTTTCTTT
TRBV9,-,TRBJ1-1,-,CASSAAQYRDTEAFF,TGTGCCAGCAGCGCGGCCCAGTATCGGGACACTGAAGCTTTCTTT
TRBV19,TRBD1,TRBJ2-3,-,CASSTGTASTDTQYF,TGTGCCAGTAGTACTGGGACAGCTAGCACAGATACGCAGTATTTT
TRBV14,-,TRBJ2-1,-,CASSQVRYNEQFF,TGTGCCAGCAGCCAAGTTAGGTACAATGAGCAGTTCTTC
TRBV28,-,TRBJ1-5,-,CASRRDSNQPQHF,TGTGCCAGCCGCAGGGATAGCAATCAGCCCCAGCATTTT
TRBV28,-,TRBJ1-2,-,CASSLVTPYGYTF,TGTGCCAGCAGTTTGGTCACCCCCTATGGCTACACCTTC
TRBV7-6,-,TRBJ1-3,-,CASSPGRGGGNTIYF,TGTGCCAGCAGCCCGGGAAGGGGAGGTGGAAACACCATATATTTT
TRBV7-8,-,TRBJ1-5,once,CASSARPAGGNQPQHF,TGTGCCAGCAGCGCAAGACCCGCTGGAGGCAATCAGCCCCAGCATTTT
TRBV5-1,-,TRBJ2-5,-,CASSLGFSAETQYF,TGCGCCAGCAGCTTGGGATTTTCCGCAGAGACCCAGTACTTC
TRBV4-2,-,TRBJ1-1,few,CASSQELIQGFITEAFF,TGTGCCAGCAGCCAAGAGCTTATTCAGGGATTTATCACTGAAGCTTTCTTT
TRBV25-1,TRBD1,TRBJ2-3,-,CASSEGQAGFFSTDTQYF,TGTGCCAGCAGTGAAGGACAGGCTGGTTTTTTTAGCACAGATACGCAGTATTTT
TRBV18,-,TRBJ2-7,-,CASSPTGGQNRQYF,TGTGCCAGCTCACCGACTGGGGGCCAGAACCGGCAGTACTTC
TRBV2,-,TRBJ2-7,-,CASSEAAGQPYEQYF,TGTGCCAGCAGTGAAGCCGCGGGACAGCCCTACGAGCAGTACTTC
TRBV3-1/TRBV3-2,-,TRBJ1-6,-,CASSQVGVNSPLHF,TGTGCCAGCAGCCAGGTAGGGGTTAATTCACCCCTCCACTTT
TRBV2,TRBD2,TRBJ2-7,-,CASWSGRAYEQYF,TGTGCCAGCTGGAGCGGGAGGGCGTACGAGCAGTACTTC
TRBV7-2,TRBD1,TRBJ1-1,-,CASSLTTGGLEAFF,TGTGCCAGCAGCTTGACGACAGGGGGATTAGAAGCTTTCTTT